This T cell receptor beta chain was profiled in a study of cytomegalovirus exposure and HLA in healthy donors. Overall study context: The use of the same platform for the 120 validation repertoires and the roughly 700 first-cohort repertoires was reported by a later analysis. Findings of the study overall: Cytomegalovirus status, reportedly, was diagnosed with high specificity and sensitivity by the classifier. The TCR clusters that emerged in the first cohort tended, a later analysis found, to co-occur in the roughly 120 validation repertoires.

There are a few counts of this clone. What it recognizes is unknown. Looked up from germline, CDR1 is MNHEY and CDR2 is SMNVEV (reference sequence). This CDR3 spans 11 amino acids. Unmatched junction bases numbered 5, after V lost 6 bases and J lost 12 bases. The table came from immunoSEQ multiplex PCR; TCRdb's copy has only in-frame clones and leaves some out. The table records about 140,000 clones, approximately 85% of them present only once. Sequencing was performed on PBMCs. The sequence was collected from a young woman in good health and CMV-seronegative. The J gene is TRBJ2-1, the V gene TRBV27, with TRBD1 matching over 7 bases. CDR3 DNA: TGTGCCAGCAGCCTCCGGGACAGGCAGTTCTTC. It is translated as CASSLRDRQFF.